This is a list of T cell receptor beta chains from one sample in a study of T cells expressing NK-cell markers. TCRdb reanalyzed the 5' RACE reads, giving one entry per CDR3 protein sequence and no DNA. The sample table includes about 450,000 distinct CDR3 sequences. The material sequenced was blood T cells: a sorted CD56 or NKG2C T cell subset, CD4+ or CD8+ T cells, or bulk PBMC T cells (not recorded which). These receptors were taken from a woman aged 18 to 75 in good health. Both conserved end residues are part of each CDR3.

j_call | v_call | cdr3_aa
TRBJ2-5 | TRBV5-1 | CASSPLGGRETQYF
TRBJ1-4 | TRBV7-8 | CASSFLREKLFF
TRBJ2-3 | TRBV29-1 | CSVSLGSTDTQYF
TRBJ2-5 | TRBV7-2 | CASSPWTVKETQYF
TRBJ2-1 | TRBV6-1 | CASSRDRGFYNEQFF
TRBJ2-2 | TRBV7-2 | CASSEQTRQGGTGELFF
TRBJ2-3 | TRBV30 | CAWSGYRGSTDTQYF
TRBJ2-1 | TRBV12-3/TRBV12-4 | CASSLGGASGYNEQFF
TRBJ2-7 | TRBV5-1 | CASSLAPPGDNSYEQYF
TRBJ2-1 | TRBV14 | CASSKLIGLAGEWQFF
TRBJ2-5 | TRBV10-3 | CAISVAEQETQYF
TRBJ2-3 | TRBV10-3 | CAISLAGRTDTQYF
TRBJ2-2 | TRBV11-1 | CASSARLAGGANTGELFF
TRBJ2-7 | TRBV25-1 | CASSVAGVHEQYF
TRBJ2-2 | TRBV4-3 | CASSQEVSGGPNTGELFF
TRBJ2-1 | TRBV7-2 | CASSQQAGRSYNEQFF
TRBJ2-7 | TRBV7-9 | CASSLIGGTYEQYF
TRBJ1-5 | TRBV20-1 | CSAIPGTFNQPQHF
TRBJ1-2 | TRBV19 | CASSVDGHYGYTF
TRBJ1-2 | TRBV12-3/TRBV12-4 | CASSPRVGTNYGYTF
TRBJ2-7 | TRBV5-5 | CASSTHLGDLSYEQYF
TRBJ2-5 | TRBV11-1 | CASSFGVSGRSQETQYF
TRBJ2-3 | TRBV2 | CATHDGARDRGTFYTQYF
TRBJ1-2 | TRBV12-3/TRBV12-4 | CASSLMGDLNYGYTF
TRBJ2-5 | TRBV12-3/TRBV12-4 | CASSLAMSRETQYF
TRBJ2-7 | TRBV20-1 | CSASRLAGGDREQYF
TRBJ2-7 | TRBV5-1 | CASSKPDRSYEQYF
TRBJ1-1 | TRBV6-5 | CASAPREGRAFF
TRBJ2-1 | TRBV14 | CASSPQLAGNNEQFF
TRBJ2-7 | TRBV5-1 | CASRWTVNEQYF
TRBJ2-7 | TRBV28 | CASNDNTQGITYEQYF
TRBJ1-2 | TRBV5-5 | CASSAGQGGLLNYGYTF
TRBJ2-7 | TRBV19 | CATKRTSGTYEQYF
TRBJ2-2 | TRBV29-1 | CSVVRTNTGELFF
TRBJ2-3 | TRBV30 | CAWTPGQYTQYF
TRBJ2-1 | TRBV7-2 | CASSPPGAEEQFF
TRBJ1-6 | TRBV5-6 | CASSPLTVSGSYNSPLHF
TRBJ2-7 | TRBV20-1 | CSARDTSSYYEQYF
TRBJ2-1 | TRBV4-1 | CASSQDIGGVYNEQFF
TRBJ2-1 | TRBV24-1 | CATSDGTGENEQFF
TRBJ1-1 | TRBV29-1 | CSGGTANTEAFF
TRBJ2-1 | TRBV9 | CASSVGGGGTYNEQFF
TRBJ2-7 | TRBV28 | CASRGWTSGSSYEQYF
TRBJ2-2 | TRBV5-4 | CASSLVTGANTGELFF
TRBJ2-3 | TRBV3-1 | CASSQDGASGRLSTDTQYF
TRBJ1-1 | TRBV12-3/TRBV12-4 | CASIPSGTLGTEAFF
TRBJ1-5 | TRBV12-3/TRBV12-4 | CASSLRQGGQPQHF
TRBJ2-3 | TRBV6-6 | CASSPRDTDTQYF